Below, 25 T cell receptor beta chains from the same sample are listed, as sequenced in a study of CD4+ T cells in melanoma. Here immunoSEQ multiplex PCR was the method, and the copy in TCRdb shows in-frame clones only, minus some. The table lists approximately 110,000 clones, about 90% of them singletons. The material sequenced was peripheral blood. The receptors come from a human donor with melanoma.

The CDR3 nucleotides read TGTGCCAGCAGCTTAGTTGGGAACACTGAAGCTTTCTTT. Its protein is CASSLVGNTEAFF. The rearrangement uses TRBV7-3 and TRBJ1-1; no definite D call. V dropped 2 bases and J dropped 1 base, with 5 bases sitting between them. This CDR3 region has 13 residues. Germline V gene lookup returns CDR1 SGHTA and CDR2 FQGTGA. Filled out from reference TRBV7-3 and TRBJ1-1, the complete variable domain reads GAGVSQTPSNKVTEKGKYVELRCDPISGHTALYWYRQSLGQGPEFLIYFQGTGAADDSGLPNDRFFAVRPEGSVSTLKIQRTERGDSAVYLCASSLVGNTEAFFGQGTRLTVV.

The chain has TRBV5-5 and TRBJ2-5; 7 positions agree with TRBD1. Germline V lookup: CDR1 SGHKS, CDR2 YYEKEE (reference sequence). The CDR3 length is 14 residues. Trimming cost V 4 bases and J 2 bases; bases outside gene matches: 5. This chain's CDR3 is CASSPDRAQETQYF. The DNA of the CDR3 is TGTGCCAGCAGCCCTGACAGGGCTCAAGAGACCCAGTACTTC.

The rearrangement joins TRBV20-1 to TRBJ2-7; D unclear. This CDR3 has 11 amino acids. Germline-derived CDR1 and CDR2 are DFQATT and SNEGSKA (reference sequence). With 6 bases removed from V and 4 bases from J, the gap between germline ends came to 10 bases. CDR3 DNA sequence: TGCAGTGCCAACTCCCATTACGAGCAGTACTTC. This gives the protein CSANSHYEQYF.

This clone was seen only once. The rearrangement uses TRBV5-1 and TRBJ1-3, with 9 bases matching TRBD1. CDR3 size: 16 residues. Trimming cost V 2 bases and J 2 bases; bases outside gene matches: 5. Germline assignment: CDR1 SGHRS and CDR2 YFSETQ. The CDR3, as DNA: TGCGCCAGCAGCTTCTCCGGGACAGGGCCTGGAAACACCATATATTTT. Amino acid sequence: CASSFSGTGPGNTIYF.

This rearrangement joins TRBV7-2 to TRBJ2-7; TRBD1 matches 7 bases. Germline CDR1 and CDR2: SGHTA and FQGNSA. The ends lost 0 bases at V and 3 bases at J; junction bases unmatched: 11. The CDR3 is made up of 17 amino acids. Here the CDR3 DNA reads TGTGCCAGCAGCTTAGCGGCAAGAACAGGGGAAGGCTACGAGCAGTACTTC. Protein: CASSLAARTGEGYEQYF.

This chain joins TRBV18 and TRBJ1-6; 9 bases are shared with TRBD1. The CDR3 covers 14 residues. The V gene's germline CDR1 is KGHSH and CDR2 LQKENI. V trimming: 5 bases; J trimming: 10 bases; junction bases outside the gene matches: 6. The CDR3 bases are TGTGCCAGCTCAGCAGGACAGGGGCTCTCACCCCTCCACTTT. Translated: CASSAGQGLSPLHF.

The chain uses TRBV6-6 and TRBJ1-5, with 7 bases matching TRBD1. V lost 1 base, J lost 9 bases, and 6 bases stayed unmatched. The CDR3 is 14 residues long. Germline CDR1 and CDR2: MNHNY and SVGAGI (reference sequence). The CDR3 DNA follows: TGTGCCAGCAGTTACTTCCGGGACAGCGGGCCCCAGCATTTT. Translation gives CASSYFRDSGPQHF.

The chain links TRBV28 to TRBJ2-3, with D perhaps TRBD2 (5 bases). Trimming left V 5 bases short and J 2 bases short, with 11 bases between. This CDR3 is 14 amino acids long. Germline CDR1 MDHEN, CDR2 SYDVKM. CDR3 region: CASSEEAVTDTQYF. The CDR3 DNA reads as TGTGCCAGCAGTGAGGAGGCGGTCACAGATACGCAGTATTTT.

V and J are TRBV7-2 and TRBJ1-5, with D possibly matching TRBD1 (5 bases). The germline V and J ends were trimmed by 5 bases and 10 bases, with 18 bases remaining between them. The CDR3 loop spans 14 amino acids. Looked up from germline, CDR1 is SGHTA and CDR2 is FQGNSA. The chain's CDR3 is CASSVRDRSLPQHF. The DNA for the CDR3 is TGTGCCAGCAGCGTCCGGGACCGGTCGTTACCCCAGCATTTT.

This clone was counted between two and nine times. V gene TRBV4-2 combines with J gene TRBJ2-3, with a tentative D call TRBD1 (5 bases). This CDR3 contains 17 residues. Germline assignment: CDR1 LGHNA and CDR2 YNFKEQ. The ends were cut back, 0 bases at V and 0 bases at J, with 13 bases in the middle. This CDR3 is CASSQEGARPSTDTQYF. The CDR3, as DNA: TGTGCCAGCAGCCAAGAAGGGGCGCGTCCTAGCACAGATACGCAGTATTTT.

The V gene is TRBV6-1, the J gene TRBJ2-7; weak D call: TRBD2 (6 bases). The germline V and J ends were trimmed by 4 bases and 3 bases, with 19 bases remaining between them. This CDR3 region has 16 residues. CDR1 MNHNS and CDR2 SASEGT come from the germline V gene. CDR3 region: CASSALITTRNYEQYF. CDR3 bases: TGTGCCAGCAGTGCCCTGATCACGACTAGGAACTACGAGCAGTACTTC.

The chain couples TRBV7-9 to TRBJ2-3; 7 nucleotides line up with TRBD1. V shed 3 bases and J 1 base; nucleotides not matched to a gene: 1. In germline, CDR1 is SEHNR, CDR2 FQNEAQ (reference sequence). The CDR3 runs to 14 residues. In DNA, the CDR3 is TGTGCCAGCAGCTTCGGACAGGGCACAGATACGCAGTATTTT. It encodes CASSFGQGTDTQYF.

This chain connects TRBV4-3 to TRBJ2-2, with 8 bases that match TRBD1. The V gene's germline CDR1 is LGHNA and CDR2 YSLEER. The CDR3 contains 16 residues. The V and J ends lost 9 bases and 1 base, in that order; junction bases with no gene match: 10. CDR3 region: CASSSQGALNTGELFF. The CDR3 DNA reads TGCGCCAGTTCTTCTCAGGGGGCTCTGAACACCGGGGAGCTGTTTTTT.

CDR3 protein: CASSYGTSGTSYEQYF. The DNA of the CDR3 is TGTGCCAGCAGCTACGGGACTAGCGGGACCTCCTACGAGCAGTACTTC. This sequence joins TRBV7-9 and TRBJ2-7; 13 positions agree with TRBD2. V was pared by 4 bases and J by 0 bases, with 3 bases of the junction left unmatched. This CDR3 contains 16 residues. Germline V lookup: CDR1 SEHNR, CDR2 FQNEAQ (reference sequence).

The J gene is TRBJ2-5, the V gene TRBV19; D ambiguous. The CDR3 extends over 12 amino acids. Germline values: CDR1 LNHDA, CDR2 SQIVND (reference sequence). Trimming cost V 5 bases and J 5 bases, with 9 bases left between them. The CDR3 loop is CASSPFGETQYF. The CDR3 nucleotides are TGTGCCAGTAGTCCCTTCGGTGAGACCCAGTACTTC.

CDR3 DNA: TGTGCCAGCACGGTCTTAGGGGCCAAAAACATTCAGTACTTC. Protein product: CASTVLGAKNIQYF. The chain carries TRBV2 and TRBJ2-4; D not certain. The CDR3 sequence is 14 residues long. Deletions cut 7 bases from V and 1 base from J, with 11 bases between. Germline V gives CDR1 SNHLY, CDR2 FYNNEI.

V is TRBV27 and J is TRBJ1-5; D gene ambiguous. V lost 11 bases, J lost 0 bases, and 11 bases lay in between. The CDR3 sequence is 13 residues long. Germline-derived CDR1 and CDR2 are MNHEY and SMNVEV (reference sequence). CDR3 region: CAAGFDSNQPQHF. The CDR3 nucleotides are TGTGCCGCCGGGTTCGATAGCAATCAGCCCCAGCATTTT.

This clone was seen only once. The rearrangement uses TRBV5-6 and TRBJ1-1; no reliable D call. This CDR3 contains 13 residues. The germline gives CDR1 SGHDT, CDR2 YYEEEE. Deletions cut 1 base from V and 8 bases from J, with 12 bases between. CDR3 nucleotide sequence: TGTGCCAGCAGCTTGACTTTAGGCGTCGAAGCTTTCTTT. It encodes CASSLTLGVEAFF.

The V and J genes are TRBV5-3 and TRBJ2-1; possibly TRBD2 for D (6 bases). TRBV5-3 is an ORF, with its function uncertain. Trimming cost V 4 bases and J 8 bases, with 13 bases left between them. This CDR3 region has 13 residues. The chain's CDR3 is CARSDVAEDEQFF. The CDR3 nucleotides are TGTGCCAGAAGCGATGTAGCGGAGGATGAGCAGTTCTTC.

The chain couples TRBV5-1 to TRBJ1-1, with a weak D call TRBD1 (5 bases). The V end lost 1 base, the J end lost 5 bases, and 9 bases lay between the germline ends. The CDR3 is made up of 13 amino acids. Germline CDR1 reads SGHRS; CDR2 reads YFSETQ. CDR3 region: CASSLNGATEAFF. The DNA of the CDR3 is TGCGCCAGCAGCTTGAACGGGGCGACTGAAGCTTTCTTT.

This chain uses TRBV6-4 with TRBJ1-2, with D possibly matching TRBD1 (6 bases). The CDR3 totals 14 residues. The ends were cut back, 10 bases at V and 5 bases at J, with 20 bases in the middle. Germline loops: CDR1 MRHNA, CDR2 SNTAGT. The CDR3, as DNA: TGTGCCACCCTTTGGGCAGGGGAGGGGTATGGCTACACCTTC. Translating it yields CATLWAGEGYGYTF.

This clone has only one observation. The chain uses TRBV28 and TRBJ1-1; 7 bases fit TRBD1. CDR3 length equals 15 residues. Losses at the gene ends were 1 base for V and 0 bases for J; bases not matched to a gene: 2. Per germline, CDR1 MDHEN and CDR2 SYDVKM. DNA for the CDR3: TGTGCCAGCAGTTTATCAGGGGGGGTGAACACTGAAGCTTTCTTT. Its protein product is CASSLSGGVNTEAFF.

CDR3 in amino acids: CASKDDSNQPQHF. The CDR3, as DNA: TGTGCCAGCAAGGATGATAGCAATCAGCCCCAGCATTTT. The V gene is TRBV28, the J gene TRBJ1-5, with D unresolved. Germline V gives CDR1 MDHEN, CDR2 SYDVKM. This CDR3 is built from 13 residues. With 7 bases removed from V and 0 bases from J, the gap between germline ends came to 7 bases.

The chain combines TRBV19 with TRBJ2-3; D possibly corresponds to TRBD2 (6 bases). Germline CDR1 and CDR2: LNHDA and SQIVND (reference sequence). The CDR3 consists of 15 residues. Trimming pared 5 bases from V and 0 bases from J, leaving 12 bases between. In DNA form, the CDR3 reads TGTGCCAGTAGTGAAGCGGGCTATAGCACAGATACGCAGTATTTT. It encodes CASSEAGYSTDTQYF.

The chain is built from TRBV5-1 and TRBJ1-5; 8 bases align to TRBD1. Trimming cost V 4 bases and J 6 bases; bases outside gene matches: 6. Germline CDR1 reads SGHRS; CDR2 reads YFSETQ. This CDR3 contains 14 residues. CDR3 sequence reads: CASSADRGGQPQHF. The CDR3 nucleotides are TGCGCCAGCAGCGCCGACAGGGGAGGTCAGCCCCAGCATTTT. Together with reference TRBV5-1 and TRBJ1-5, the CDR3 gives the full variable domain: KAGVTQTPRYLIKTRGQQVTLSCSPISGHRSVSWYQQTPGQGLQFLFEYFSETQRNKGNFPGRFSGRQFSNSRSEMNVSTLELGDSALYLCASSADRGGQPQHFGDGTRLSIL.